This TCR beta chain emerged from a study of breast tumors, draining lymph nodes, adjacent tissues. A word on this clonotype: Its antigen is not identified.

Each CDR3 protein is one row after TCRdb ran MiXCR on the multiplex PCR reads. Seen here are under 300,000 distinct CDR3 sequences, nearly 35% observed once, and the top ten hold approximately 3.7%. Breast cancer patients provided tissue from their axillary draining lymph nodes. Study-wide findings and caveats: Luminal-like breast cancer showed significantly greater tumor-nontumor repertoire similarity than basal-like breast cancer did.

This receptor was identified in a female donor with breast cancer. Some clones in this sample may be carry-over from other donors' samples. Sequenced: axillary lymph node tissue.

CDR3 sequence: CASSYSRTGNSPLHF. CDR3 bases: TGTGCCAGCAGTTACTCCCGGACAGGGAATTCACCCCTCCACTTT. This chain uses TRBV6-6 with TRBJ1-6; TRBD1 aligns across 8 bases. This CDR3 has 15 amino acids. From germline, CDR1 is MNHNY and CDR2 SVGAGI (reference sequence). Unmatched junction bases numbered 2, after V lost 0 bases and J lost 7 bases.